The clone carrying this T cell receptor (beta chain) was seen a single time. This record belongs to a study of blood T cell repertoires in COVID-19. Overall study: Acute and convalescent COVID-19 samples came from the United States, Italy and Spain.

Trimming took off 3 bases at V and 6 bases at J, with 15 bases between the two ends. The germline CDR1 and CDR2 sequences are KGHSH and LQKENI. This CDR3 has 14 residues. The data were produced by immunoSEQ multiplex PCR, yet TCRdb's version contains in-frame clones alone and is incomplete. The table shows just over 300,000 clones, with approximately 83% occurring only once. V and J are TRBV18 and TRBJ2-7; possible D gene TRBD1, 6 bases. Specimen: PBMCs or T cells enriched from blood (not recorded which). The sequence derives from a man younger than 45 who had recovered from COVID-19. In nucleotides, the CDR3 is TGTGCCAGCTCACCGCGCGCCACAGGGTCCGAGCAGTACTTC. Amino acid sequence: CASSPRATGSEQYF.